This T cell receptor beta chain is from a study of T-cell reconstitution after alpha-beta-depleted transplantation in children. Unique molecular identifiers were incorporated when the TCRbeta library was constructed. A single record per CDR3 protein comes from TCRdb applying MiXCR to the PCR reads. The sample holds a few hundred thousand distinct CDR3 sequences, about a tenth seen once. The sequence came from a human donor who donated a stem cell graft to a child with acute lymphoblastic leukemia. The sample in question was PBMCs from the stem cell graft donor, obtained from the stem cell graft.

CDR3 sequence (DNA): TGTGCCAGCAGCATAAATTCGGACAGAATCTACGAGCAGTACTTC. It yields the protein CASSINSDRIYEQYF. This sequence joins TRBV7-2 and TRBJ2-7; TRBD1 is a possible D gene (6 bases). V lost 5 bases and J 3 bases, leaving 17 bases between the germline ends. Germline-derived CDR1 and CDR2 are SGHTA and FQGNSA. The CDR3 sequence is 15 residues long. Full variable domain (rest looked up from reference TRBV7-2 and TRBJ2-7): GAGVSQSPSNKVTEKGKDVELRCDPISGHTALYWYRQSLGQGLEFLIYFQGNSAPDKSGLPSDRFSAERTGGSVSTLTIQRTQQEDSAVYLCASSINSDRIYEQYFGPGTRLTVT.